This entry is about one TCR beta chain. The CDR3 has 16 amino acids. V lost 0 bases and J lost 2, with 10 bases in between. The V gene's germline CDR1 is KGHSH and CDR2 LQKENI. The data were obtained in a study of cytomegalovirus exposure and HLA in healthy donors. In the PCR, 60 Vbeta and 13 Jbeta primers were used. The authors' processing: Later, 75 million to 100 million unique TCR beta chains were counted in an analysis, and 8.5 million to 13 million of them were shared. Clones were read by immunoSEQ multiplex PCR, and TCRdb kept only the in-frame ones, dropping some. V and J calls and clone size are copied from that table; D and trimming were computed from the DNA. The sample has fewer than 180,000 clones, around 74% seen once.

The chain links TRBV18 to TRBJ1-4; no reliable D call. The sample comprised PBMCs. This sequence originates from a man aged 45 to 65 in good health and CMV-seropositive. The CDR3 DNA reads as TGTGCCAGCTCACCACCTGGGGAGAGGACTAATGAAAAACTGTTTTTT. As protein: CASSPPGERTNEKLFF.